This TCR beta chain was documented in a study of blood T cells in healthy people across ages. Across the study: Every two T cells gave about one barcoded beta molecule via template switching.

This clonotype has just a few counts. The antigen remains undetermined. Together with a sample-barcoded 5' primer, a J-beta primer mix was included in a second PCR lasting roughly 6 to 12 cycles. TCRdb called the 5' RACE reads again in MiXCR, with one record for every CDR3 protein. The data show 1,800,000 or so distinct CDR3 sequences, with 30% to 40% seen just once and 23% held by the top ten. The people who gave samples were healthy Caucasians from Russia, aged 6 to 90. Each sample provided at least 6 micrograms of extracted total RNA. The CDR3 is 12 amino acids. Germline V gene lookup returns CDR1 MNHEY and CDR2 SVGEGT. Deletions cut 2 bases from V and 9 bases from J, with 11 bases between. Broader study findings: The study could not conclusively compare naive and antigen-experienced cells, given its unsorted PBMCs.

Sequencing used blood. The sequence derives from a human donor in good health. The rearrangement uses TRBV6-2 or TRBV6-3 and TRBJ2-7, with D possibly being TRBD2 (5 bases). As DNA, the CDR3 is TGTGCCAGCAGTTACGGAGGAACGGGGCAGTACTTC. Residues: CASSYGGTGQYF.